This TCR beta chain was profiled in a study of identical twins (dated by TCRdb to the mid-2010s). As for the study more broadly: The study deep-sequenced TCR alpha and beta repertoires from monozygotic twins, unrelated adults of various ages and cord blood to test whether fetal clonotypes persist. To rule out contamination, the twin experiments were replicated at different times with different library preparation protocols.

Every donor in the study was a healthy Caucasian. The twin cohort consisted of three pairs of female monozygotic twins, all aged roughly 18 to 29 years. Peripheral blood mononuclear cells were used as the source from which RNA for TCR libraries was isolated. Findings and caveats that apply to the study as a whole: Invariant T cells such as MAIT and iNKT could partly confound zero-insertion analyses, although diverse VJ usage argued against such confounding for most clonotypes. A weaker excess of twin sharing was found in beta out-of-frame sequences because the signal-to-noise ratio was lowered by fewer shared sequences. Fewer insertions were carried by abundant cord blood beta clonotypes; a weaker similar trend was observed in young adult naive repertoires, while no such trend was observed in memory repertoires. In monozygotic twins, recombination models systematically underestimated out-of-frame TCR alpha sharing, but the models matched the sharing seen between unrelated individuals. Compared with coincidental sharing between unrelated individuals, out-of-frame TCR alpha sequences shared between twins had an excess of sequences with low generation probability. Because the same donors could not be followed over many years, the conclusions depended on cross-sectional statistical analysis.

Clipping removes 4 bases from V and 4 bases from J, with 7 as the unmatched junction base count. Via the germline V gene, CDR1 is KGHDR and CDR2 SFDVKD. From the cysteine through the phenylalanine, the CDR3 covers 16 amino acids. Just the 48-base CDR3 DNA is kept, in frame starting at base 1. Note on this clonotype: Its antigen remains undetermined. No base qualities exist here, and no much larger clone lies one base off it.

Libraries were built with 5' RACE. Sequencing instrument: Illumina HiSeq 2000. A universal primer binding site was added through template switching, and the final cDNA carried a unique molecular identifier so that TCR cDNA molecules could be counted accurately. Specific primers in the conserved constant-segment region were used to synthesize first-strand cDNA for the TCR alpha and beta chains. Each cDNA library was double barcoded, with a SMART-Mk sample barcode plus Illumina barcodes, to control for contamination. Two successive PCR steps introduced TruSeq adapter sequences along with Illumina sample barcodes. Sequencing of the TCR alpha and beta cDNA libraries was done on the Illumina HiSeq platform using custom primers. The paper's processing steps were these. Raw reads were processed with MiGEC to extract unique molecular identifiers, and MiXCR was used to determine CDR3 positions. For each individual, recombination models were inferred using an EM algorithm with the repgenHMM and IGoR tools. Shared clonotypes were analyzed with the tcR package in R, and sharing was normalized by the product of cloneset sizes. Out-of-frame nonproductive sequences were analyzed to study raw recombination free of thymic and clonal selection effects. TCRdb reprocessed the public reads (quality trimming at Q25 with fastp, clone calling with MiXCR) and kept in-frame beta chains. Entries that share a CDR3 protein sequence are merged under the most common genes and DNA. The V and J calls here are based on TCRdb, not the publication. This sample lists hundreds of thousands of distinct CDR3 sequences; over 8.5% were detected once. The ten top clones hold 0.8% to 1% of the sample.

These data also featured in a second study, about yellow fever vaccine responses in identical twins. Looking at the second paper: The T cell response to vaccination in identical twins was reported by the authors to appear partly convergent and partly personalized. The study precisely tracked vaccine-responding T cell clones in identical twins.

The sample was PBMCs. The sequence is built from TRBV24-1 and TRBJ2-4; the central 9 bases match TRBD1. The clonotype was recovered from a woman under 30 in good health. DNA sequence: TGTGCCACCAGTGAAGACAGGGGGGCAGCAAAAAACATTCAGTACTTC. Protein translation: CATSEDRGAAKNIQYF.